A single sample is the source of the 30 T cell receptor beta chains below, sequenced in a study of T cells in women clearing cervical HPV infection. The method was immunoSEQ multiplex PCR; TCRdb's version includes in-frame clones alone and lacks a portion of them. This sample's table reports 25,000 to 35,000 clones. Sequencing was performed on blood buffy coat. The receptor source for this set is a woman aged 18 to 75 with a cervical HPV16 infection that either progressed to CIN3+ or cleared (not recorded which).

Incomplete CDR3 DNA: TGTGCCAGCTCTCCGACTGCCGAGAACACTGAA. It specifies CASSPTAENTE. From start to end, the CDR3 is CASSPTAENTEAFF. The rearrangement links TRBV18 to TRBJ1-1; D is ambiguous. The read ends 3 residues shy of where the CDR3 ends; the end is completed using the germline J gene. CDR1 and CDR2 from the germline V gene are KGHSH and LQKENI. The CDR3 contains 14 residues. V lost 6 bases and J lost 1, with 12 bases in between.

Concerning this clone itself: The read terminates 3 residues ahead of where the CDR3 ends, so the germline J gene completes it. The J gene is TRBJ1-5, the V gene TRBV2, with 8 bases matching TRBD1. V lost 6 bases and J lost 6; bases outside the gene matches: 10. The germline V gene encodes CDR1 SNHLY and CDR2 FYNNEI. The CDR3 extends over 15 amino acids. This CDR3 is CASRGADRGGQPQHF. Incomplete CDR3 DNA: TGTGCCAGCAGGGGCGCCGACAGGGGTGGTCAGCCC.

In regard to this clone: From the germline J gene comes the end of the CDR3, since the read stops 3 residues before it. V and J are TRBV7-6 and TRBJ2-2; D not certain. Germline values: CDR1 SGHVS, CDR2 FNYEAQ. The CDR3 loop spans 13 amino acids. The covered CDR3 bases are TGTGCCAGCAGCTTAGGGCATAATGAAAAG. Translated, it gives CASSLGHNEK. The full CDR3 is CASSLGHNEKLFF. The variable domain in full, completed from reference TRBV7-6 and TRBJ2-2, reads GAGVSQSPRYKVTKRGQDVALRCDPISGHVSLYWYRQALGQGPEFLTYFNYEAQQDKSGLPNDRFSAERPEGSISTLTIQRTEQRDSAMYRCASSLGHNEKLFFGEGSRLTVL.

Comment on this clone: The observed sequence ends 3 residues before the CDR3 terminus, with the missing tail filled in from the germline J gene. Other nucleotide sequences from this sample produce the same CDR3. The gene calls are TRBV19 and TRBJ1-3, with a weak D call TRBD1 (6 bases). Trimming left V 9 bases short and J 3 bases short, with 15 bases between. CDR3 size: 14 residues. Per the germline V gene, CDR1 is LNHDA and CDR2 is SQIVND (reference sequence). The DNA read from the CDR3 is TGTGCCAGCGGAGGGCAGGGGTTTGGAAACACC. Translated, it gives CASGGQGFGNT. In full, the CDR3 reads CASGGQGFGNTIYF. Full variable domain (missing parts from reference TRBV19 and TRBJ1-3): DGGITQSPKYLFRKEGQNVTLSCEQNLNHDAMYWYRQDPGQGLRLIYYSQIVNDFQKGDIAEGYSVSREKKESFPLTVTSAQKNPTAFYLCASGGQGFGNTIYFGEGSWLTVV.

Notes on this clone: Read coverage stops 3 residues before the CDR3 terminus; the germline J gene supplies the remainder. This chain joins TRBV7-3 and TRBJ2-5; 16 nucleotides align to TRBD2. Trimming removed 5 bases from V and 3 bases from J; junction bases left unmatched: 6. Germline V gene data show CDR1 as SGHTA and CDR2 as FQGTGA. The CDR3 is 17 residues long. The covered CDR3 bases are TGTGCCAGCAGCAAGACCGGGACTAGCGGGGGGGAAGAGACC. Amino acid sequence: CASSKTGTSGGEET. The whole CDR3 sequence reads CASSKTGTSGGEETQYF.

As to this clone: The sequenced fragment ends 3 residues before the CDR3 boundary, so the rest is inferred from the germline J gene. This sequence joins TRBV10-3 and TRBJ1-4; 10 bases fit TRBD1. Germline values: CDR1 ENHRY, CDR2 SYGVKD. This CDR3 is 15 amino acids long. Trimming cost V 0 bases and J 6 bases; bases outside gene matches: 1. The CDR3 loop is CAISESTGGDEKLFF. The sequenced CDR3 bases are TGTGCCATCAGTGAGTCGACAGGGGGCGATGAAAAA.

A note on this clone: The sequenced fragment ends 3 residues before the CDR3 boundary, so the rest is inferred from the germline J gene. The rearrangement links TRBV4-1 to TRBJ1-1, with D unclear. V lost 3 bases and J lost 0, with 14 bases in between. This CDR3 region has 16 residues. Germline V gene sequence: CDR1 MGHRA, CDR2 YSYEKL. The DNA read from the CDR3 is TGCGCCAGCAGCCAGGACTACCTGCTCCTGAACACTGAA. This translates into CASSQDYLLLNTE. The whole CDR3 protein is CASSQDYLLLNTEAFF.

Points on this clone: The read comes to an end 3 residues before the CDR3 does, leaving the germline J gene to fill in the end. The chain links TRBV7-9 to TRBJ2-1; 12 bases map to TRBD2. Germline loops: CDR1 SEHNR, CDR2 FQNEAQ (reference sequence). The CDR3 contains 15 residues. J gave up 8 bases and V 5 bases, and 7 bases lay outside the gene matches. The CDR3 is CASSLRLAGDDEQFF. The CDR3 DNA, read in part, is TGTGCCAGCAGCCTTCGACTAGCGGGAGACGATGAG.

About this clone: The sequenced fragment ends 3 residues before the CDR3 boundary, so the rest is inferred from the germline J gene. This chain joins TRBV12-3 or TRBV12-4 and TRBJ1-2; a possible D gene is TRBD1 (5 bases). The germline V and J ends were trimmed by 6 bases and 0 bases, with 17 bases remaining between them. The CDR3 length is 16 residues. The chain's CDR3 is CASRPGTETANYGYTF. CDR3 DNA, as far as it was read: TGTGCCAGCAGGCCGGGCACTGAGACAGCTAACTATGGC.

Regarding this clone: Read coverage stops 3 residues before the CDR3 terminus; the germline J gene supplies the remainder. The chain has TRBV19 and TRBJ1-5; the match to TRBD1 covers 7 bases. This CDR3 is built from 17 residues. Germline lookup yields CDR1 LNHDA and CDR2 SQIVND (reference sequence). J was trimmed by 0 bases and V by 6 bases; bases with no gene match: 11. The CDR3 here is CASRTRQGHYSNQPQHF. The CDR3 bases that were read are TGTGCCAGTAGGACTAGACAGGGTCATTATAGCAATCAGCCC.

As concerns this clone: The CDR3 goes on 3 residues after the read ends, and that part is filled in from the germline J gene. The chain combines TRBV30 with TRBJ2-1; 12 bases fit TRBD2. The CDR3 sequence is 14 residues long. Unmatched junction bases numbered 4, after V lost 1 base and J lost 9 bases. Per germline, CDR1 GTSNPN and CDR2 SVGIG (reference sequence). CDR3 sequence reads: CAWSGLAGASEQFF. The sequenced part of the CDR3 DNA is TGTGCCTGGAGTGGACTAGCGGGAGCGAGTGAG.

For this clone: The CDR3 end lies 3 residues beyond the end of the read and is filled in from the germline J gene. The genes are TRBV30 and TRBJ2-7; 7 bases agree with TRBD1. Losses at the gene ends were 8 bases for V and 2 bases for J; bases not matched to a gene: 3. CDR3 length: 11 amino acids. CDR1 and CDR2 (germline): GTSNPN, SVGIG (reference sequence). CDR3 loop: CAAGQAYEQYF. CDR3 DNA (partial): TGTGCCGCAGGACAGGCCTACGAG.

Worth noting for this clone: The CDR3 end lies 3 residues beyond the end of the read and is filled in from the germline J gene. The chain uses TRBV5-6 and TRBJ1-6; D may be TRBD1 (5 bases). Per the germline V gene, CDR1 is SGHDT and CDR2 is YYEEEE. The CDR3 has 14 residues. Trimming cost V 4 bases and J 6 bases, with 11 bases left between them. The CDR3: CASSLRQSNSPLHF. The DNA read from the CDR3 is TGTGCCAGCAGCCTCCGACAGAGTAATTCACCC.

Concerning this clone: The missing CDR3 end, 3 residues past where the read stops, is filled in from the germline J gene. This rearrangement joins TRBV12-3 or TRBV12-4 to TRBJ2-5; TRBD1 agrees at 7 bases. This CDR3 contains 14 residues. The V and J ends lost 6 bases and 5 bases, in that order; junction bases with no gene match: 9. The part of the CDR3 DNA that was read is TGTGCCAGCAGAGACGGGACAGTAGTGGAGACC. This gives the protein CASRDGTVVET. In full, the CDR3 reads CASRDGTVVETQYF.

With respect to this clone: The CDR3 is cut off 3 residues early in the read; its end comes from the germline J gene. The V gene is TRBV19, the J gene TRBJ2-1; 8 bases map to TRBD2. The CDR3 totals 12 residues. With 9 bases clipped from V and 7 bases from J, the junction kept 5 bases outside the gene matches. CDR1 is LNHDA and CDR2 is SQIVND in the germline V gene (reference sequence). The CDR3 reads CASWTSKNEQFF. The CDR3 bases that were read are TGTGCCAGCTGGACTAGCAAAAATGAG.

Notes on this clone: The CDR3 end is not reached by the read, which stops 3 residues before it; the germline J gene fills it in. J is TRBJ2-2 and V is TRBV19; no reliable D call. The CDR3 sequence is 14 residues long. CDR1 and CDR2 (germline): LNHDA, SQIVND (reference sequence). Partial CDR3 DNA: TGTGCCAGTAGTACCGACTCAGAAAATTCACCG. As protein: CASSTDSENSP. The whole CDR3 protein is CASSTDSENSPLFF. Together with reference TRBV19 and TRBJ2-2, the CDR3 gives the full variable domain: DGGITQSPKYLFRKEGQNVTLSCEQNLNHDAMYWYRQDPGQGLRLIYYSQIVNDFQKGDIAEGYSVSREKKESFPLTVTSAQKNPTAFYLCASSTDSENSPLFFGEGSRLTVL.

A remark on this clone: Read sequence stops 3 residues before the CDR3 end, and the germline J gene provides the missing end. The rearrangement joins TRBV9 to TRBJ2-1; 7 bases line up with TRBD2. The CDR3 extends over 14 amino acids. Losses at the gene ends were 1 base for V and 3 bases for J; bases not matched to a gene: 1. Germline lookup yields CDR1 SGDLS and CDR2 YYNGEE. This CDR3 is CASSVRDYYNEQFF. The CDR3 DNA, read in part, is TGTGCCAGCAGCGTACGGGACTACTACAATGAG.

On this clone: Read data end 3 residues before the CDR3 end; the end is taken from the germline J gene. J is TRBJ2-3 and V is TRBV10-3; maybe TRBD2 (7 bases). The CDR3 contains 14 residues. Germline V gives CDR1 ENHRY, CDR2 SYGVKD. V was pared by 10 bases and J by 3 bases, with 17 bases between. Incomplete CDR3 DNA: TGTGCCACCGGTGGGGGGGGGCAAACAGATACG. Residues: CATGGGGQTDT. The complete CDR3 reads CATGGGGQTDTQYF.

Remarks on this clone: Read coverage stops 3 residues before the CDR3 terminus; the germline J gene supplies the remainder. V usage is TRBV28 and J usage is TRBJ1-5, with a weak D call TRBD1 (6 bases). The CDR3 totals 13 residues. CDR1 MDHEN and CDR2 SYDVKM come from the germline V gene. Deletions cut 5 bases from V and 3 bases from J, with 8 bases between. CDR3 residues: CASSRQDNQPQHF. CDR3 bases read: TGTGCCAGCAGTCGACAGGACAATCAGCCC.

The CDR3 is CASSKDRGMEGGQYF. The sequenced part of the CDR3 DNA is TGTGCCAGTAGTAAGGACAGGGGCATGGAGGGTGGT. The gene calls are TRBV19 and TRBJ2-4; TRBD1 matches at 9 bases. The read gets to within 3 residues of the CDR3 end, and the germline J gene fills in the rest. The CDR3 has 15 amino acids. Per the germline V gene, CDR1 is LNHDA and CDR2 is SQIVND (reference sequence).

Notes on this clone: The CDR3 is cut off 3 residues early in the read; its end comes from the germline J gene. This sequence joins TRBV2 and TRBJ1-2; TRBD1 is a possible D gene (5 bases). The CDR3 has 12 amino acids. The germline V gene encodes CDR1 SNHLY and CDR2 FYNNEI. Trimming took off 9 bases at V and 4 bases at J, with 12 bases between the two ends. This CDR3 is CASGASSYGYTF. The CDR3 bases that were read are TGTGCCAGTGGGGCCTCAAGCTATGGC.

As for this clone: Coverage ceases 3 residues before the CDR3 finishes, and the germline J gene fills in the end. V and J are TRBV2 and TRBJ1-5, with 9 nucleotides matching TRBD1. Trimming removed 6 bases from V and 5 bases from J; junction bases left unmatched: 8. This CDR3 is built from 15 residues. Per the germline V gene, CDR1 is SNHLY and CDR2 is FYNNEI. The sequenced part of the CDR3 DNA is TGTGCCAGCAGGAAAGGACAGGGGAGTGATCAGCCC. This gives the protein CASRKGQGSDQP. The CDR3 as a whole reads CASRKGQGSDQPQHF.

On this clone: The read terminates 3 residues ahead of where the CDR3 ends, so the germline J gene completes it. This chain links TRBV5-1 with TRBJ2-2; a possible D gene is TRBD2 (5 bases). V was clipped by 0 bases and J by 5 bases, with 11 bases between them. Germline-derived CDR1 and CDR2 are SGHRS and YFSETQ. This CDR3 region has 15 residues. The CDR3 loop is CASSLASSLTGELFF. The DNA read from the CDR3 is TGCGCCAGCAGCTTGGCCTCTAGCCTAACCGGGGAG.

About this clone itself: The read ends 3 residues shy of where the CDR3 ends; the end is completed using the germline J gene. This chain links TRBV2 with TRBJ2-2, with D possibly TRBD2 on 5 matching bases. Germline V CDR1 and CDR2: SNHLY, FYNNEI. V lost 6 bases to trimming and J lost 3 bases, with 14 bases between them. This CDR3 is built from 15 residues. The CDR3 sequence is CASRAATGDTGELFF. The sequenced CDR3 bases are TGTGCCAGCAGAGCAGCTACCGGGGACACCGGGGAG.

As to this clone: The sequence runs out 3 residues before the end of the CDR3; the remainder is reconstructed from the germline J gene. The chain recombines TRBV6-4 with TRBJ2-4; D gene unclear. This CDR3 contains 14 residues. Looked up from germline, CDR1 is MRHNA and CDR2 is SNTAGT. The CDR3 here is CASSDPEVAEVQYF. The CDR3 DNA, read in part, is TGTGCCAGCAGTGACCCCGAGGTAGCCGAGGTT.

A note on this clone: The read terminates 3 residues before the CDR3 end, so the remaining end is supplied by the germline J gene. The chain has TRBV2 and TRBJ1-6; D is perhaps TRBD1 (5 bases). The CDR3 is 18 amino acids. Trimming left V 6 bases short and J 1 base short, with 19 bases between. The germline gives CDR1 SNHLY, CDR2 FYNNEI. CDR3 DNA (partial): TGTGCCAGCAGCCTCAGGGACTTCAGGAGGTCCTATAATTCACCC. Translating gives CASSLRDFRRSYNSP. The CDR3, in full, reads CASSLRDFRRSYNSPLHF.

In regard to this clone: The DNA ends 3 residues before the CDR3 does, and the rest of the CDR3 is filled in from the germline J gene. V gene TRBV29-1 combines with J gene TRBJ2-5; 11 nucleotides match TRBD1. Germline CDR1 SQVTM, CDR2 ANQGSEA. The CDR3 consists of 14 residues. The CDR3 loop reads CSVNRDRGTDTQYF. The CDR3 DNA, read in part, is TGCAGCGTGAACCGGGACAGGGGGACAGATACC.

A note on this clone: The sequenced fragment ends 3 residues before the CDR3 boundary, so the rest is inferred from the germline J gene. The chain recombines TRBV12-3 or TRBV12-4 with TRBJ2-5, with 11 nucleotides matching TRBD2. Losses at the gene ends were 6 bases for V and 7 bases for J; bases not matched to a gene: 10. The CDR3 length is 15 residues. CDR3 bases read: TGTGCCAGCAGCCCTAAAACTAGCGGGAGAGGGACC. Translated, it gives CASSPKTSGRGT. The full CDR3 is CASSPKTSGRGTQYF.

Note on this clone: The read is 3 residues too short to cover the CDR3 end, so that end is filled in from the germline J gene. This rearrangement joins TRBV20-1 to TRBJ1-2, with TRBD1 as a possible D gene (5 bases). Trimming pared 6 bases from V and 6 bases from J, leaving 14 bases between. The CDR3 has 12 residues. The germline V gene has CDR1 DFQATT and CDR2 SNEGSKA (reference sequence). The CDR3: CSAAPDRDGYTF. The CDR3 DNA, read in part, is TGCAGTGCAGCCCCCGACAGAGATGGC.

Of note for this clone: Coverage ceases 3 residues before the CDR3 finishes, and the germline J gene fills in the end. The chain recombines TRBV12-3 or TRBV12-4 with TRBJ1-2; TRBD1 might be the D (6 bases). CDR3 length: 12 amino acids. Incomplete CDR3 DNA: TGTGCCAGCAGTATCAGGGGCTACGGC. It yields the protein CASSIRGYG. The entire CDR3 protein reads CASSIRGYGYTF.